These 3 T cell receptor beta chains came from one sample sequenced in a study of cytomegalovirus exposure and HLA in healthy donors. The repertoire was sequenced with immunoSEQ multiplex PCR; TCRdb's copy has only in-frame clones and lacks some. The top ten hold about 0.95% of the sample, which has 220,000 or so clones, 75% to 95% seen once. The specimen sequenced was PBMCs. The receptor set was obtained from a young woman in good health and CMV-seronegative.

CDR3 DNA sequence: TGTGCCAGCAGTTCCGGACAGGGCCTTAACTATGGCTACACCTTC. This translates into CASSSGQGLNYGYTF. The chain combines TRBV6-5 with TRBJ1-2; 8 nucleotides align to TRBD1. V trimming: 4 bases; J trimming: 1 base; junction bases outside the gene matches: 5. The CDR3 runs to 15 residues. CDR1 and CDR2 from the germline V gene are MNHEY and SVGAGI.

This clone was seen a single time. This chain joins TRBV7-9 and TRBJ1-1; 7 positions agree with TRBD1. The germline V gene has CDR1 SEHNR and CDR2 FQNEAQ (reference sequence). V lost 8 bases and J lost 0; bases outside the gene matches: 6. The length of the CDR3 is 14 residues. This CDR3 reads CASQRQGVNTEAFF. The CDR3 nucleotides are TGTGCCAGCCAACGTCAGGGGGTGAACACTGAAGCTTTCTTT.

This clone has a count of ten or more. This chain uses TRBV4-2 with TRBJ1-5; 10 bases align to TRBD1. The V segment lost 0 bases and the J segment 7 bases; nucleotides outside the gene matches: 6. CDR3 size: 16 residues. CDR1 and CDR2 (germline): LGHNA, YNFKEQ. This CDR3 is CASSQDEGTGDQPQHF. The DNA of the CDR3 is TGTGCCAGCAGCCAAGATGAAGGGACAGGGGACCAGCCCCAGCATTTT.